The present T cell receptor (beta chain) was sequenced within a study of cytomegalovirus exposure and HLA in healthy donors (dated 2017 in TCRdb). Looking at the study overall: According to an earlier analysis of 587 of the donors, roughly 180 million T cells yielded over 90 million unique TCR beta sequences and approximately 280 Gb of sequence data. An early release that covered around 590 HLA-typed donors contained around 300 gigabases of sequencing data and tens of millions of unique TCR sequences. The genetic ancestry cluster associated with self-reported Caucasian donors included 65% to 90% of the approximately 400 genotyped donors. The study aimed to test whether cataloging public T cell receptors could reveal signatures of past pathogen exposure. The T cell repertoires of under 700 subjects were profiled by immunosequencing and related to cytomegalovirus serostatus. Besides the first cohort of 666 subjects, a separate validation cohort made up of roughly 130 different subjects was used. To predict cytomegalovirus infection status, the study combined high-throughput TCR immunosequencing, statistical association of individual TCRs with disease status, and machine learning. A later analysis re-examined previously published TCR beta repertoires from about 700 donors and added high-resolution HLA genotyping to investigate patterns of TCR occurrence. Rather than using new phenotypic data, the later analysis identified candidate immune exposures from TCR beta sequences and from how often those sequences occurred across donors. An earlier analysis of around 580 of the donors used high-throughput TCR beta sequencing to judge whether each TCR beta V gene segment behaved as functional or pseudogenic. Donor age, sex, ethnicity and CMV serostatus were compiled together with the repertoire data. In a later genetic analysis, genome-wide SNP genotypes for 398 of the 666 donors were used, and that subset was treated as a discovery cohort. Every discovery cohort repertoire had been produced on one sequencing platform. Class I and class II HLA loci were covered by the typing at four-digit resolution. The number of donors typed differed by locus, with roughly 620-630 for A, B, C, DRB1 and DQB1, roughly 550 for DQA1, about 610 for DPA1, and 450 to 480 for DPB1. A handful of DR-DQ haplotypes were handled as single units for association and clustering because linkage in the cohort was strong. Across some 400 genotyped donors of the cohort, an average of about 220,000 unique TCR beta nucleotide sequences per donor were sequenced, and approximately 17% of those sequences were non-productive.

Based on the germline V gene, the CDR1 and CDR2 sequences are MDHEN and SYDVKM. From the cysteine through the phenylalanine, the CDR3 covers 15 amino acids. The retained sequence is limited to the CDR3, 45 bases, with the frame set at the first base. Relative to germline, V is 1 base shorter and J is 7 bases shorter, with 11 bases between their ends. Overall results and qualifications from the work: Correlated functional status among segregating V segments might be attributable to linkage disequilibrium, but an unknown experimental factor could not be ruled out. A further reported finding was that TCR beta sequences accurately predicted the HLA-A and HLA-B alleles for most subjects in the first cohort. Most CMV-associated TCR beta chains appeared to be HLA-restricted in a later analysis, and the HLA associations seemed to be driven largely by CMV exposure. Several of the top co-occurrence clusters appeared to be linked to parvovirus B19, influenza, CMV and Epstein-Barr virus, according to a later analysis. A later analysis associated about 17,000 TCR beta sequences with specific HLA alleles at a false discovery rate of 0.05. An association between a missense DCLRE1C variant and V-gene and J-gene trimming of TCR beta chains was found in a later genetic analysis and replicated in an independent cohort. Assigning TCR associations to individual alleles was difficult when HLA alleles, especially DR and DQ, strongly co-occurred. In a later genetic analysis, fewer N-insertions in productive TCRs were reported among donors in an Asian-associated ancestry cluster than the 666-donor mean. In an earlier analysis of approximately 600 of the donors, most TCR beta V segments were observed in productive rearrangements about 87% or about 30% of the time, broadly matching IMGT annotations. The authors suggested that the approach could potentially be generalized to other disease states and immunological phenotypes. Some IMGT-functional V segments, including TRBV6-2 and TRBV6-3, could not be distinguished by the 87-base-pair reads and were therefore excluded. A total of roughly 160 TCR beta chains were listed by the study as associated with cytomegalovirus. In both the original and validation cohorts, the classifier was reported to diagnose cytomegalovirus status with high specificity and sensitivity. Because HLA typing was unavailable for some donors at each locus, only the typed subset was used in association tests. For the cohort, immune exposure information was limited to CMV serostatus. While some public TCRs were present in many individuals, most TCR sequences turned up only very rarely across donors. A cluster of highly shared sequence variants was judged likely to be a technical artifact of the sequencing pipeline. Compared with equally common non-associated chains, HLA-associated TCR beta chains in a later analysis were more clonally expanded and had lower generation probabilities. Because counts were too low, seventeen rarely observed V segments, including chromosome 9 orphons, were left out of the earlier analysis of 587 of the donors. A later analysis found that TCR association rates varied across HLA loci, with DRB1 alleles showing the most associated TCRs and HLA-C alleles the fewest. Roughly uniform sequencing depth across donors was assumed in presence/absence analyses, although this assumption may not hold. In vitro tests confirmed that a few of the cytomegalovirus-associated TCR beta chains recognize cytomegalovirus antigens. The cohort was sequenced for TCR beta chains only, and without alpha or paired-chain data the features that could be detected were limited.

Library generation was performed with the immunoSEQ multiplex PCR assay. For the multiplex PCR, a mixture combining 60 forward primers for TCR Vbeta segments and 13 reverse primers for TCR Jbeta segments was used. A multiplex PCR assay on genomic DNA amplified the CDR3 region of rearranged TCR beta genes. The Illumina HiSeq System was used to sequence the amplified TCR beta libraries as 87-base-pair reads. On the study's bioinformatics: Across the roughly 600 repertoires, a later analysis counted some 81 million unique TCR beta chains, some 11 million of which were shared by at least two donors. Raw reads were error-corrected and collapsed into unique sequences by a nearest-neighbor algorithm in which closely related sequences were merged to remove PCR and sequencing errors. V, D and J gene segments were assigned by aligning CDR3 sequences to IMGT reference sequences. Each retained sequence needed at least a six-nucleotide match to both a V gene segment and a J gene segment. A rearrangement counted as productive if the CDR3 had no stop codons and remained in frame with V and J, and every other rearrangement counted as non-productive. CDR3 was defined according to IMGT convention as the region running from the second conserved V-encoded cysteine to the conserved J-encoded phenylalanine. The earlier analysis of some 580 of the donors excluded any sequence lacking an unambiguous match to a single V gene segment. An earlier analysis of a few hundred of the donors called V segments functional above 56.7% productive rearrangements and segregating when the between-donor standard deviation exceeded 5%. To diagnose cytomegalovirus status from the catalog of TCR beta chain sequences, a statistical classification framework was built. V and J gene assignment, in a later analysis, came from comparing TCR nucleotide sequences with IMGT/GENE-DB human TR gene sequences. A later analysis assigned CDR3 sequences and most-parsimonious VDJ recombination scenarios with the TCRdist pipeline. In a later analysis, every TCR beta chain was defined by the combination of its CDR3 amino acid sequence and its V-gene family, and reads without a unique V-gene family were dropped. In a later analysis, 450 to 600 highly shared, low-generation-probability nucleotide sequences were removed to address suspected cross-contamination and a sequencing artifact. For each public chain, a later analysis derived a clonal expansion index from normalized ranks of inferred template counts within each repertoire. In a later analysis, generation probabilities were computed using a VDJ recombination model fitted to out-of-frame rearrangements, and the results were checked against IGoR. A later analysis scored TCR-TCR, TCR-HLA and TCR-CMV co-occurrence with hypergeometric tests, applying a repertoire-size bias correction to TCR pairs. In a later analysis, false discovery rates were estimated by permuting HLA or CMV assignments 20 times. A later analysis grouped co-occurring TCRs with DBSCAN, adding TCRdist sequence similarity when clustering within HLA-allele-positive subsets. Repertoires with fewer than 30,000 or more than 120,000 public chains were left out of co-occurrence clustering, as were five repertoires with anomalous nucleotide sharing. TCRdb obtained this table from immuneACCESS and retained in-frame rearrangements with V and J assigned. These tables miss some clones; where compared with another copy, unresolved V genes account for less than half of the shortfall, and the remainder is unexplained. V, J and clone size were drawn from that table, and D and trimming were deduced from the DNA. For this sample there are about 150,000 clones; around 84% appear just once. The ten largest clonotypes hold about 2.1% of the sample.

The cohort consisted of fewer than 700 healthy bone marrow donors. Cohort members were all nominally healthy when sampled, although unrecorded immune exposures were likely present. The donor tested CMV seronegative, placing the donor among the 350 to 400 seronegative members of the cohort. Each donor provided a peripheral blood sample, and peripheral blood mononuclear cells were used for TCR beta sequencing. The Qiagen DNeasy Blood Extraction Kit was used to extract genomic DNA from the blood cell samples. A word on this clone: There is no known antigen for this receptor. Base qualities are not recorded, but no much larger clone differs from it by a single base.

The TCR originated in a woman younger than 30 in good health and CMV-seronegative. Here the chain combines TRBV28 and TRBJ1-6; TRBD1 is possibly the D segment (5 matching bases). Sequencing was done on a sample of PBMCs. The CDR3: CASSLSGLANSPLHF. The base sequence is TGTGCCAGCAGTTTATCGGGACTGGCCAATTCACCCCTCCACTTT.